Below, 7 T cell receptor beta chains from the same sample are listed, as sequenced in a study of human T cells and chemical hapten exposure. Extraction of total RNA was performed on unfractionated whole blood. TCRdb re-analysed the 5' RACE reads in MiXCR, keeping a single row per CDR3 protein. The sample carries roughly 120,000 distinct CDR3 sequences, around 20% recorded once. The receptors here all came from a human donor in good health.

In this sample, this clonotype turned up a few times. The J gene is TRBJ2-5, the V gene TRBV6-6; perhaps D is TRBD1 or TRBD2 (5 bases each). The CDR3 runs to 14 residues. Germline CDR1 MNHNY, CDR2 SVGAGI (reference sequence). The V end was cut by 2 bases, the J end by 0 bases, with 7 bases between. CDR3 DNA: TGTGCCAGCAGTTACGGGGGACACCAAGAGACCCAGTACTTC. Protein product: CASSYGGHQETQYF.

The chain employs TRBV9 and TRBJ2-2; D perhaps matches TRBD2 (5 bases). The CDR3 loop spans 16 amino acids. The ends were cut back, 4 bases at V and 6 bases at J, with 19 bases in the middle. Germline V gives CDR1 SGDLS, CDR2 YYNGEE. The CDR3 loop is CASSPRGRGRPGELFF. CDR3 DNA sequence: TGTGCCAGCAGCCCCCGAGGGAGAGGCCGTCCCGGGGAGCTGTTTTTT.

This clonotype was seen more than once but under ten times. The chain joins TRBV20-1 to TRBJ1-5, with 7 bases fitting TRBD1. The CDR3 runs to 16 residues. With V trimmed by 3 bases and J by 2 bases, 10 bases remained unmatched. The germline V gene has CDR1 DFQATT and CDR2 SNEGSKA (reference sequence). Written as DNA, the CDR3 is TGCAGTGCTAGCCGAGCCGGACAGGACCGCAATCAGCCCCAGCATTTT. Translating it yields CSASRAGQDRNQPQHF.

This chain links TRBV11-3 with TRBJ2-1; TRBD2 aligns across 14 bases. CDR1 is SGHNT, CDR2 YENEEA, per germline. With V trimmed by 5 bases and J by 5 bases, 14 bases remained unmatched. CDR3 length: 19 residues. The DNA for the CDR3 is TGTGCCAGCAGCCTAGGGGGACTAGCGGGAGCTAATCCCCACAATGAGCAGTTCTTC. This gives the protein CASSLGGLAGANPHNEQFF.

Details on this clonotype: Mismatch with germline at one junction end may stem from a read error. The rearrangement uses TRBV7-7 and TRBJ2-2; maybe TRBD1 (5 bases). CDR1 is SSHAT and CDR2 is FNYEAQ in the germline V gene (reference sequence). The length of the CDR3 is 12 residues. The CDR3, as DNA: TGTGCTAGCAGCCCCCGGACAGGGGAGCTGTTTTTT. This codes for CASSPRTGELFF.

There are a few counts of this clonotype. The chain recombines TRBV28 with TRBJ2-1; 14 nucleotides agree with TRBD2. Trimming took 8 bases from V and 8 from J; bases not matched to a gene: 14. The germline gives CDR1 MDHEN, CDR2 SYDVKM. CDR3 length: 17 residues. CDR3 in DNA: TGTGCCAGCCTCCGACTAGCGGGAGGGCCTGGGGTCGATGAGCAGTTCTTC. Its translation is CASLRLAGGPGVDEQFF.

The chain has TRBV5-6 and TRBJ2-3; D remains ambiguous. The CDR3 is 12 amino acids. Germline V lookup: CDR1 SGHDT, CDR2 YYEEEE. V lost 2 bases and J lost 10, with 11 bases in between. As DNA, the CDR3 is TGTGCCAGCAGCTTCACACCTGCCGCGCAGTATTTT. This gives the protein CASSFTPAAQYF.